This paragraph covers one T cell receptor beta chain sequence. Its antigen is unidentified. This sample was included in a study of T cell responses to AZD1222 COVID-19 vaccine. Libraries were prepared by immunoSEQ multiplex PCR; TCRdb keeps only in-frame clonotypes and omits some of them. Among about 180,000 clones listed, 94% were seen once. Overall study findings and caveats: The reported proportion of spike-specific TCRs targeting unmutated variant regions was nearly half. Increases in Spike-specific TCR breadth and depth were seen after two AZD1222 doses. Researchers report vaccine-associated CD4 TCRs spanning spike, with dominance at 160-218 and 743-854.

The CDR3 has 11 amino acids. Germline V gives CDR1 MDHEN, CDR2 SYDVKM. Trimming stripped 5 bases from V and 11 bases from J, with 12 bases between. This rearrangement joins TRBV28 to TRBJ1-1, with D hard to call. The sequence was obtained from an adult who received the AZD1222 COVID-19 vaccine. The starting material was peripheral blood, obtained 28 days after the second AZD1222 dose. The CDR3 nucleotides are TGTGCCAGCAGTACCCCCGTAGGGGCTTTCTTT. It encodes CASSTPVGAFF.